A selection of T cell receptor beta chains follows, all from one sample in a study of T cells in Graves' hyperthyroidism and ophthalmopathy. TCRdb independently ran MiXCR on the multiplex PCR reads; one entry per CDR3 protein. The sample records a few hundred thousand distinct CDR3 sequences, approximately 15% being singletons. Sequencing input: blood. The receptors shown here come from a woman aged 25 to 39 with Graves' hyperthyroidism. Both conserved end residues are part of each CDR3. The order of the fields is clone size, J gene, V gene, D gene, CDR3 DNA, CDR3 protein. D genes are given only for firm matches. Only some rows state a clone size, as once, few, many or a class for expanded clones.

clone size: NA
J gene: TRBJ1-6
V gene: TRBV27
D gene: NA
CDR3 DNA: TGTGCCAGCAGTTTATATCCCAATTCACCCCTCCACTTT
CDR3 protein: CASSLYPNSPLHF

clone size: many
J gene: TRBJ2-1
V gene: TRBV12-3/TRBV12-4
D gene: NA
CDR3 DNA: TGTGCCAGCAGTGAGGACGGATACAATGAGCAGTTCTTC
CDR3 protein: CASSEDGYNEQFF

clone size: many
J gene: TRBJ2-7
V gene: TRBV27
D gene: TRBD2
CDR3 DNA: TGTGCCAGCAGTTTTTCGGAGCGGGGGGGCTCCTACGAGCAGTACTTC
CDR3 protein: CASSFSERGGSYEQYF

clone size: NA
J gene: TRBJ1-4
V gene: TRBV20-1
D gene: NA
CDR3 DNA: TGCAGTGCTAGAGGGCTCAGGGGAAATGAAAAACTGTTTTTT
CDR3 protein: CSARGLRGNEKLFF

clone size: many
J gene: TRBJ2-7
V gene: TRBV28
D gene: TRBD2
CDR3 DNA: TGTGCCACCTCACTAGCGGCCCTCGGGGCGGCCTACGAGCAGTACTTC
CDR3 protein: CATSLAALGAAYEQYF

clone size: many
J gene: TRBJ2-5
V gene: TRBV18
D gene: TRBD2
CDR3 DNA: TGTGCCAGCTCACCAGGGACTAGCGGGAGGCGAGAGACCCAGTACTTC
CDR3 protein: CASSPGTSGRRETQYF

clone size: many
J gene: TRBJ2-1
V gene: TRBV28
D gene: NA
CDR3 DNA: TGTGCCAGCAGTTTAAATTTGTGGCGGGATGAAGGGGATGAGCAGTTCTTC
CDR3 protein: CASSLNLWRDEGDEQFF

clone size: few
J gene: TRBJ2-7
V gene: TRBV29-1
D gene: NA
CDR3 DNA: TGCAGCATTGAGATGAACGCTCGGGAGCAGTACTTC
CDR3 protein: CSIEMNAREQYF

clone size: NA
J gene: TRBJ1-5
V gene: TRBV20-1
D gene: NA
CDR3 DNA: TGCAGTGTGGGGAGGGATCAGCCCCAGCATTTT
CDR3 protein: CSVGRDQPQHF

clone size: NA
J gene: TRBJ2-7
V gene: TRBV28
D gene: TRBD2
CDR3 DNA: TGTGCCAGCAGCACCCTAATCCTGACTAGCGGGAGGTCCGATGCGGGGGAGCAGTACTTC
CDR3 protein: CASSTLILTSGRSDAGEQYF

clone size: NA
J gene: TRBJ2-1
V gene: TRBV19
D gene: TRBD2
CDR3 DNA: TGTGCCAGTAGTATAGAAGGTAGCGGGAGGGGGGCCGAGCAGTTCTTC
CDR3 protein: CASSIEGSGRGAEQFF

clone size: many
J gene: TRBJ1-1
V gene: TRBV12-5
D gene: TRBD1
CDR3 DNA: TGTGCTAGTGGACCCGGACAGGGGAACACTGAAGCTTTCTTT
CDR3 protein: CASGPGQGNTEAFF

clone size: NA
J gene: TRBJ2-7
V gene: TRBV13
D gene: NA
CDR3 DNA: TGTGCCAGCAGCTTCGCGGGGACCTACGAGCAGTACTTC
CDR3 protein: CASSFAGTYEQYF

clone size: NA
J gene: TRBJ2-3
V gene: TRBV24-1
D gene: TRBD2
CDR3 DNA: TGTGCCACCAGTGGTTCTGGGTTAGCTAGCGGGTCAGATACGCAGTATTTT
CDR3 protein: CATSGSGLASGSDTQYF

clone size: NA
J gene: TRBJ2-3
V gene: TRBV3-1
D gene: TRBD2
CDR3 DNA: TGTGCCAGCAGCCGCAGGACTAGCGGGAGGCTCTCAGATACGCAGTATTTT
CDR3 protein: CASSRRTSGRLSDTQYF

clone size: NA
J gene: TRBJ2-5
V gene: TRBV20-1
D gene: NA
CDR3 DNA: TGCAGTGCTAGGGACTACCGCTGGGGCCACGAGACCCAGTACTTC
CDR3 protein: CSARDYRWGHETQYF

clone size: many
J gene: TRBJ1-1
V gene: TRBV20-1
D gene: NA
CDR3 DNA: TGCAGTGCTAGAAATCTCCGGGACCCGAACACTGAAGCTTTCTTT
CDR3 protein: CSARNLRDPNTEAFF

clone size: NA
J gene: TRBJ2-3
V gene: TRBV7-2
D gene: TRBD1
CDR3 DNA: TGTGCCAGCAGCGCCTCCGGGACAGGGATACAAGATACGCAGTATTTT
CDR3 protein: CASSASGTGIQDTQYF

clone size: many
J gene: TRBJ1-1
V gene: TRBV12-3/TRBV12-4
D gene: NA
CDR3 DNA: TGTGCCAGCAGTTCCAGGGAGAACACTGAAGCTTTCTTT
CDR3 protein: CASSSRENTEAFF

clone size: few
J gene: TRBJ2-2
V gene: TRBV7-9
D gene: NA
CDR3 DNA: TGTGCCAGCAGCCAACTCTCAGTGGCCATATCGGAGCTGTTTTTT
CDR3 protein: CASSQLSVAISELFF

clone size: few
J gene: TRBJ2-7
V gene: TRBV7-8
D gene: TRBD2
CDR3 DNA: TGTGCCAGCCAACTAGGGACTAGCGGAAGCTCCTACGAGCAGTACTTC
CDR3 protein: CASQLGTSGSSYEQYF

clone size: many
J gene: TRBJ2-1
V gene: TRBV28
D gene: NA
CDR3 DNA: TGTGCCAGCAGTTCCCCCGTAGTGGTGGGCCAGTTCTTC
CDR3 protein: CASSSPVVVGQFF

clone size: few
J gene: TRBJ1-1
V gene: TRBV28
D gene: NA
CDR3 DNA: TGTGCCAGCAGTACCGGGGGGGTCGAAGCTTTCTTT
CDR3 protein: CASSTGGVEAFF

clone size: many
J gene: TRBJ2-7
V gene: TRBV7-9
D gene: TRBD2
CDR3 DNA: TGTGCCAGCAGCCTCGGACTAGCGGGAACCTACGAGCAGTACTTC
CDR3 protein: CASSLGLAGTYEQYF

clone size: NA
J gene: TRBJ1-2
V gene: TRBV25-1
D gene: NA
CDR3 DNA: TGTGCCAGCAGTAACTTTAACTATGGCTACACCTTC
CDR3 protein: CASSNFNYGYTF